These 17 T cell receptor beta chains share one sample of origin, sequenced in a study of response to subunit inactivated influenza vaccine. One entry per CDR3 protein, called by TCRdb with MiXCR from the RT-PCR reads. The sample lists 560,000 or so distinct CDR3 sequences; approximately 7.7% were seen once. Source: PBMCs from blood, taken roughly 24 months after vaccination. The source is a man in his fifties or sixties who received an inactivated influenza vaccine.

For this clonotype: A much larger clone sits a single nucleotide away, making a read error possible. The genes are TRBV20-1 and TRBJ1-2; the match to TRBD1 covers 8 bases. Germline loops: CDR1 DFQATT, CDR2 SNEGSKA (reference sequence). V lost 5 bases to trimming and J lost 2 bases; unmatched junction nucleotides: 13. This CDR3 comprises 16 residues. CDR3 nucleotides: TGCAGTGCTCCTTTACTCTCAGGGGGCAAAAACTATGGCTACACCTTC. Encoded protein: CSAPLLSGGKNYGYTF.

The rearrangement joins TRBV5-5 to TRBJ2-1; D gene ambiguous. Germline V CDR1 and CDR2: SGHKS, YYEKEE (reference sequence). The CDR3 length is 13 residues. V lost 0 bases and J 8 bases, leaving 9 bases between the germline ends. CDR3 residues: CASSLASLHEQFF. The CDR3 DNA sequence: TGTGCCAGCAGCTTGGCCTCCCTTCATGAGCAGTTCTTC.

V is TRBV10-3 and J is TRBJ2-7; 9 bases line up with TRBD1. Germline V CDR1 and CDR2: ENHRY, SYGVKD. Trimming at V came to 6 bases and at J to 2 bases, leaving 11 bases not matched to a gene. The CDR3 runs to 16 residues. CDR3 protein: CAISPAPGQGPYEQYF. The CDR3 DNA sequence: TGTGCCATCAGCCCCGCCCCGGGACAGGGTCCCTACGAGCAGTACTTC.

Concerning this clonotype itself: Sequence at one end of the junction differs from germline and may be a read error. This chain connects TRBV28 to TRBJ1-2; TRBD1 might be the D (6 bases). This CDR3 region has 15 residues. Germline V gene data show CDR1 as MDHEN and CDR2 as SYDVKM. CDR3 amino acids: CASGFPTGQQGRYTF. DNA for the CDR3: TGTGCCAGCGGTTTTCCCACCGGACAGCAGGGACGCTACACCTTC.

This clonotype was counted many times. The CDR3 nucleotides are TGTGCCAGCAGTTTTTTGGGACTAGCCCGCACAGATACGCAGTATTTT. Translation gives CASSFLGLARTDTQYF. The genes are TRBV27 and TRBJ2-3; 9 bases map to TRBD2. The J segment lost 1 base and the V segment lost 3 bases, leaving 5 bases of the junction unmatched. This CDR3 has 16 amino acids. From germline, CDR1 is MNHEY and CDR2 SMNVEV (reference sequence).

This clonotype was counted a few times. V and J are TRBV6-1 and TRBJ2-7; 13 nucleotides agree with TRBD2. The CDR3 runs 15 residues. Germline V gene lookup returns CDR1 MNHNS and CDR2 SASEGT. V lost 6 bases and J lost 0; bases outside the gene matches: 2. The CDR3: CASRGTSGNSYEQYF. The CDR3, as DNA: TGTGCCAGCAGAGGGACTAGCGGGAACTCCTACGAGCAGTACTTC.

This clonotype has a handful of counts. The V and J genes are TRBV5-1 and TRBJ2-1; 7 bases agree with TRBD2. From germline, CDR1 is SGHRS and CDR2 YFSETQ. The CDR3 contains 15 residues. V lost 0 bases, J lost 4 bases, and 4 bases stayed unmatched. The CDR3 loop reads CASSLAGEGYNEQFF. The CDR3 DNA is TGCGCCAGCAGCTTGGCCGGGGAGGGATACAATGAGCAGTTCTTC.

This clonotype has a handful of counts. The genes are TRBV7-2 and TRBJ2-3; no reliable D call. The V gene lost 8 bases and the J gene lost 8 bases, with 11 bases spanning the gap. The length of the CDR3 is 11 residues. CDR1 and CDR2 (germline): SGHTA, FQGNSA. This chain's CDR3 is CASLGWGTQYF. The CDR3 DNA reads TGTGCCAGCCTCGGATGGGGTACGCAGTATTTT. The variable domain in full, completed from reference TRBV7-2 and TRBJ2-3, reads GAGVSQSPSNKVTEKGKDVELRCDPISGHTALYWYRQSLGQGLEFLIYFQGNSAPDKSGLPSDRFSAERTGGSVSTLTIQRTQQEDSAVYLCASLGWGTQYFGPGTRLTVL.

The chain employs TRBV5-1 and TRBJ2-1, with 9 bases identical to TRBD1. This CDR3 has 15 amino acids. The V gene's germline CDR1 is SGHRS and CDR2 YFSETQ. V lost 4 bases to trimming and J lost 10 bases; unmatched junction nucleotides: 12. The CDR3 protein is CASSPFGRQGEEQFF. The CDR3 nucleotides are TGCGCCAGCAGCCCATTCGGTAGACAGGGGGAAGAGCAGTTCTTC. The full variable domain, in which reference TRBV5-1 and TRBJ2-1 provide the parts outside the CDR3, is KAGVTQTPRYLIKTRGQQVTLSCSPISGHRSVSWYQQTPGQGLQFLFEYFSETQRNKGNFPGRFSGRQFSNSRSEMNVSTLELGDSALYLCASSPFGRQGEEQFFGPGTRLTVL.

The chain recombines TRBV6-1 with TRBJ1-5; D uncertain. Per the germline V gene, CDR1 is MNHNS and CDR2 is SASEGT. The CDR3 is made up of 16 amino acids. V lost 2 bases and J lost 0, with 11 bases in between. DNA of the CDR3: TGTGCCAGCAGTGAACGGGGATCATATAGCAATCAGCCCCAGCATTTT. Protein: CASSERGSYSNQPQHF.

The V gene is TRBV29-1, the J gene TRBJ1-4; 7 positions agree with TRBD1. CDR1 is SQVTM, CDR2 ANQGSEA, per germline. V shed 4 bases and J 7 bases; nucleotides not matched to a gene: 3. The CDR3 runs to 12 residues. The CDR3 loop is CSVAGTAEKLFF. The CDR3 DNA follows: TGCAGCGTTGCTGGGACAGCTGAAAAACTGTTTTTT. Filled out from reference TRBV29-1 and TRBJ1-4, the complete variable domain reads SAVISQKPSRDICQRGTSLTIQCQVDSQVTMMFWYRQQPGQSLTLIATANQGSEATYESGFVIDKFPISRPNLTFSTLTVSNMSPEDSSIYLCSVAGTAEKLFFGSGTQLSVL.

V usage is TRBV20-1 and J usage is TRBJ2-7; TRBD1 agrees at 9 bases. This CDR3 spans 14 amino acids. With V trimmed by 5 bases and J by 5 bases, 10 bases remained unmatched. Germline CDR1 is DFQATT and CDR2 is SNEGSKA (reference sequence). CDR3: CSAATPGQGNEQYF. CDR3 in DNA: TGCAGTGCTGCAACTCCGGGACAGGGAAACGAGCAGTACTTC.

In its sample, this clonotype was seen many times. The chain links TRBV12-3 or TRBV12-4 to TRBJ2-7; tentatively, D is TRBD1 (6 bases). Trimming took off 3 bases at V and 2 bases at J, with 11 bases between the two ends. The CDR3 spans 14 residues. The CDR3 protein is CASSFWQGTYEQYF. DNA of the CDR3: TGTGCCAGCAGTTTTTGGCAGGGGACCTACGAGCAGTACTTC.

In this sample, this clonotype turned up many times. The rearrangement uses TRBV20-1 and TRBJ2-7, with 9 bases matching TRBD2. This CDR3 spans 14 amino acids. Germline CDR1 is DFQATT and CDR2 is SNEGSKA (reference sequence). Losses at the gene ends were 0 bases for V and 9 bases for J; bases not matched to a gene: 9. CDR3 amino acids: CSARDIAGVRVQYF. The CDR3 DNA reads TGCAGTGCTAGAGATATAGCGGGAGTGCGTGTGCAGTACTTC.

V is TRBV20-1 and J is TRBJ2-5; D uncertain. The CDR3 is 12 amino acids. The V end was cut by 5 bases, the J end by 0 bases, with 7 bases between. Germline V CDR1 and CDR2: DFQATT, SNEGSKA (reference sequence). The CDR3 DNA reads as TGCAGTGCTCCGAAAAACCAAGAGACCCAGTACTTC. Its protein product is CSAPKNQETQYF.

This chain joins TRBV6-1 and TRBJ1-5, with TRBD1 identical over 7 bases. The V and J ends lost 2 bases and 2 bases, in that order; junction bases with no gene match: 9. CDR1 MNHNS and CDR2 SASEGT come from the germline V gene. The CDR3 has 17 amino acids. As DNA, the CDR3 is TGTGCCAGCAGTGAAAGGACAGGCCCTGTTCGCAATCAGCCCCAGCATTTT. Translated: CASSERTGPVRNQPQHF.

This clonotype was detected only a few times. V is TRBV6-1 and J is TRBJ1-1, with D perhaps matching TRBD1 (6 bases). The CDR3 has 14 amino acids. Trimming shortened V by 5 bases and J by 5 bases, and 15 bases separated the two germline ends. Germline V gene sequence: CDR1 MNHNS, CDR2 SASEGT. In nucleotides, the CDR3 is TGTGCCAGCAGTCGCATGCGGGGGCATACTGAAGCTTTCTTT. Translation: CASSRMRGHTEAFF.